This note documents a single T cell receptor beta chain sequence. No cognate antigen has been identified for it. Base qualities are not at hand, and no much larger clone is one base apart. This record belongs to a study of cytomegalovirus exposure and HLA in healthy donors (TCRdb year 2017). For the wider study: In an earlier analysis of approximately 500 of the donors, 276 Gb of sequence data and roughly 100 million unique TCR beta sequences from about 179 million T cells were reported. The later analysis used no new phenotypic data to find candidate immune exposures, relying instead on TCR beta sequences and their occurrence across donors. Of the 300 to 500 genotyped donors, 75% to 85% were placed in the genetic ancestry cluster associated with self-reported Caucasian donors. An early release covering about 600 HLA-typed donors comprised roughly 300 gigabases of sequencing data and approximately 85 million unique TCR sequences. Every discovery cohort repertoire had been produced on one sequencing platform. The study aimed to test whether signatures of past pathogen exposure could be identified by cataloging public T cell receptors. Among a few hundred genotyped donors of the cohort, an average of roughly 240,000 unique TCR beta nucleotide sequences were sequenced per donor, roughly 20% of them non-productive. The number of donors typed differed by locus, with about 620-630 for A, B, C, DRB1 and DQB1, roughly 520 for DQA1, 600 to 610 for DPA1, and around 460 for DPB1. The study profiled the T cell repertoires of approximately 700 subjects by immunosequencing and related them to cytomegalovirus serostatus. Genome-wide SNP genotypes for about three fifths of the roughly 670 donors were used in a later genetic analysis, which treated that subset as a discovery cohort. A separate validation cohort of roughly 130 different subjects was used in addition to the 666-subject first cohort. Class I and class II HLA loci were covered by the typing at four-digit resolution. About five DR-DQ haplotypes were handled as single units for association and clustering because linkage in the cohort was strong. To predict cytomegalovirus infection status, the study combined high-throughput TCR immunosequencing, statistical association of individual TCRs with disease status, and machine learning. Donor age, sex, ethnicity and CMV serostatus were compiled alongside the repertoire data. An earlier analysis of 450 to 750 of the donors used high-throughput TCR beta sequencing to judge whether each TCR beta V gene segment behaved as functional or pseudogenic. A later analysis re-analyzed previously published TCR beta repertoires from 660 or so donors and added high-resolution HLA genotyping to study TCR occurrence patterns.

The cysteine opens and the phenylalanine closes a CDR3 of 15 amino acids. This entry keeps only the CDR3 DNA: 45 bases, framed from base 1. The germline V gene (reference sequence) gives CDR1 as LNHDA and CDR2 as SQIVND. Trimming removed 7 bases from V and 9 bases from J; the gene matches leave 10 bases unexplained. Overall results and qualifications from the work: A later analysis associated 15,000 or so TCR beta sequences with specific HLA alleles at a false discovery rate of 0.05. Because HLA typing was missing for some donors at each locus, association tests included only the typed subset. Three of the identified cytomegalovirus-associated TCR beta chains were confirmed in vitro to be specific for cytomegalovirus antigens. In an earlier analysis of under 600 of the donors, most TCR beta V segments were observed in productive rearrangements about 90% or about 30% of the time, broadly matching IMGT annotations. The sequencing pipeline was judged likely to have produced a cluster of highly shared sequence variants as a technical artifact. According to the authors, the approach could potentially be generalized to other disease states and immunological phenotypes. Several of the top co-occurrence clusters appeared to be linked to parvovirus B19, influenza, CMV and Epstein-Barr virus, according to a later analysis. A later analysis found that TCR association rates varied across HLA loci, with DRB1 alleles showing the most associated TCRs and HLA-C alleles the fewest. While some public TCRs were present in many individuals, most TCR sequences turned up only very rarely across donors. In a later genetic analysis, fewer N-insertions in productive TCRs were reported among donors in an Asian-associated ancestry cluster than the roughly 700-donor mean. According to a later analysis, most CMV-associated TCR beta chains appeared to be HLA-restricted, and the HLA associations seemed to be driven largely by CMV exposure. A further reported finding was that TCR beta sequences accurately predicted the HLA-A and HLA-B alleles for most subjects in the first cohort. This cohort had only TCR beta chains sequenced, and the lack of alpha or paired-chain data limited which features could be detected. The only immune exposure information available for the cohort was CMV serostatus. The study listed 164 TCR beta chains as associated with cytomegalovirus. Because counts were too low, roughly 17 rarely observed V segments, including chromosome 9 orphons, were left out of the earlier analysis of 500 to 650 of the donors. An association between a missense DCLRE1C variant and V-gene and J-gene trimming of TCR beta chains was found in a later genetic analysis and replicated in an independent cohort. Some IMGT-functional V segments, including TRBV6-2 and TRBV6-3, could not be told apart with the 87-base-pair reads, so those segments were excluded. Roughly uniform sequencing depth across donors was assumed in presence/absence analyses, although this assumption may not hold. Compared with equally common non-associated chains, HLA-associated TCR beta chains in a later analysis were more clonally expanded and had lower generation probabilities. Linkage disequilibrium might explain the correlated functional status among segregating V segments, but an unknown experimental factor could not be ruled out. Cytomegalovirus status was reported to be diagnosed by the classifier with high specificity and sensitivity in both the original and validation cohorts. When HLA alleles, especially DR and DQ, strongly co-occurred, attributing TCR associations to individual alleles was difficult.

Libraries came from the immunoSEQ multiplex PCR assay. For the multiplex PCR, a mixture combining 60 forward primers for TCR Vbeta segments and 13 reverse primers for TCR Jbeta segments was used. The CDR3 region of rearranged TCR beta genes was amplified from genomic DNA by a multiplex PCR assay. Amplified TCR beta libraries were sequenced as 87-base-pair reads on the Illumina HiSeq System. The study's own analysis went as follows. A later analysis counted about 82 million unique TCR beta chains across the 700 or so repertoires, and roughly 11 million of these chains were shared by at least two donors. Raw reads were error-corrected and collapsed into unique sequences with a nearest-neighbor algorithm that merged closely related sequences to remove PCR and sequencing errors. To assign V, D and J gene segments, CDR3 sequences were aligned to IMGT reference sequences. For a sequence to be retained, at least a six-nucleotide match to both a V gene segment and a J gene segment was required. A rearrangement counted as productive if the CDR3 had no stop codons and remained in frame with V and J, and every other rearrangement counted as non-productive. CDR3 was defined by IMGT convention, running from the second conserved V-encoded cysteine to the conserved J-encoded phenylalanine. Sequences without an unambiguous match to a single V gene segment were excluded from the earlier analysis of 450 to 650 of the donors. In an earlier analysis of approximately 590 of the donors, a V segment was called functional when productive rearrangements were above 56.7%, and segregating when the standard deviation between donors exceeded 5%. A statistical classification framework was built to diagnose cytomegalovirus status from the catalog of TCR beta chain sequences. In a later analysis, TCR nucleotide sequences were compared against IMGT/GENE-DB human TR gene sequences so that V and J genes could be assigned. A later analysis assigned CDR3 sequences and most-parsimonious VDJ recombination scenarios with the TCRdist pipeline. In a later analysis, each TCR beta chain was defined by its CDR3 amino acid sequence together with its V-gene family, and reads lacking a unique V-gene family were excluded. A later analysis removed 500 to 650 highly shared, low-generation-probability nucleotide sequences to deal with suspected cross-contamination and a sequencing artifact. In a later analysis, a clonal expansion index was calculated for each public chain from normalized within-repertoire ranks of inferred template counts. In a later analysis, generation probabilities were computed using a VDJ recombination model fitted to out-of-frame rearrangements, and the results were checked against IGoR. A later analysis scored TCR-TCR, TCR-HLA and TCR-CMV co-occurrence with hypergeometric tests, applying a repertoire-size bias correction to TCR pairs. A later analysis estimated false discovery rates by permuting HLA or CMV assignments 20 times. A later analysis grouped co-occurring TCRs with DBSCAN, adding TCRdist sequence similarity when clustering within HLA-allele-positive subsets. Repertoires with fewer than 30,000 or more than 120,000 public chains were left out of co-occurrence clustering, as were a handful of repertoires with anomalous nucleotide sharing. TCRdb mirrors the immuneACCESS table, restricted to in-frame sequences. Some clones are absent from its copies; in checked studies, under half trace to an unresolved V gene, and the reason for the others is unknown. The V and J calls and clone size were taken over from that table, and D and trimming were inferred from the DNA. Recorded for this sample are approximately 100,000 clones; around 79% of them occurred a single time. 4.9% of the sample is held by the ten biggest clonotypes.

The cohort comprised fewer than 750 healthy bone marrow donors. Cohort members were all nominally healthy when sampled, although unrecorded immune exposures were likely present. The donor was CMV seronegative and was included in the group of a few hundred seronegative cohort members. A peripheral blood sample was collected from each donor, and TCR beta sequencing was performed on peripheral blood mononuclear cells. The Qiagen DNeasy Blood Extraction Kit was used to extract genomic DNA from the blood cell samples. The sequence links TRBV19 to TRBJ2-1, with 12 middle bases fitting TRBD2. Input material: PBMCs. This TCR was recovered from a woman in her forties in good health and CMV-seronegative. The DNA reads TGTGCCAGTATTGGAGCTAGCGGGGGGGATTTTGAGCAGTTCTTC. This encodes CASIGASGGDFEQFF. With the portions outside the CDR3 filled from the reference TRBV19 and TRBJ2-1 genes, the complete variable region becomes DGGITQSPKYLFRKEGQNVTLSCEQNLNHDAMYWYRQDPGQGLRLIYYSQIVNDFQKGDIAEGYSVSREKKESFPLTVTSAQKNPTAFYLCASIGASGGDFEQFFGPGTRLTVL.